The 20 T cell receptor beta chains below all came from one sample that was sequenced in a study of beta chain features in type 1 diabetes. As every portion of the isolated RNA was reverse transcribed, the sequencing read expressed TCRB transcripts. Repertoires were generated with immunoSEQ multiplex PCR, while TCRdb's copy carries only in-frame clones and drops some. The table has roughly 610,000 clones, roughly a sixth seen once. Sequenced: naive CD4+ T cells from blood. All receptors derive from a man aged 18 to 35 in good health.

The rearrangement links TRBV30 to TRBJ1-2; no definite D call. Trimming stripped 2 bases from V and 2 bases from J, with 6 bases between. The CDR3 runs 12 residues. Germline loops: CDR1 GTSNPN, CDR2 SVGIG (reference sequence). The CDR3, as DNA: TGTGCCTGGAGTCGACTGAACTATGGCTACACCTTC. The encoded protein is CAWSRLNYGYTF.

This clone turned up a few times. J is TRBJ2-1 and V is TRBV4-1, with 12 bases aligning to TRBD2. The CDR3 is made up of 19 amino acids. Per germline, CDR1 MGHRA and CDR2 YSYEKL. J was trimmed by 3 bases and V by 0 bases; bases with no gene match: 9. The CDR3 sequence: CASSQERGSSGRVYNEQFF. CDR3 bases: TGCGCCAGCAGCCAAGAAAGGGGTTCTAGCGGGAGGGTCTACAATGAGCAGTTCTTC.

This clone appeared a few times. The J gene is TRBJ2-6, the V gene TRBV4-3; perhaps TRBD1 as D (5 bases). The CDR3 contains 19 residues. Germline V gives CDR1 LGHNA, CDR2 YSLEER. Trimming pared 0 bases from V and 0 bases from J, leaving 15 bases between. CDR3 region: CASSQDVRGARSGANVLTF. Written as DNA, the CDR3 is TGCGCCAGCAGCCAAGATGTTAGGGGCGCCCGCTCTGGGGCCAACGTCCTGACTTTC.

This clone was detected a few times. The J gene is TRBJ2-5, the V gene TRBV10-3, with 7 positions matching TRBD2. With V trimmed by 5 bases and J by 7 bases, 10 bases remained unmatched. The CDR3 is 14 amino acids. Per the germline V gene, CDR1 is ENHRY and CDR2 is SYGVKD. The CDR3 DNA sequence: TGTGCCATCAGTTCTAGCGGAGGGTATGGGACCCAGTACTTC. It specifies CAISSSGGYGTQYF.

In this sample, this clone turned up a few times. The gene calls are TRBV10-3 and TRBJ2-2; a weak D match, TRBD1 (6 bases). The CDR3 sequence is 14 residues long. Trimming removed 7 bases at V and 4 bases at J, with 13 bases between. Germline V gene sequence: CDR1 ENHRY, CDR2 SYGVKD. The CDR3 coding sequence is TGTGCCATCACCCCTGCGGACAGCACCGGGGAGCTGTTTTTT. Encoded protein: CAITPADSTGELFF.

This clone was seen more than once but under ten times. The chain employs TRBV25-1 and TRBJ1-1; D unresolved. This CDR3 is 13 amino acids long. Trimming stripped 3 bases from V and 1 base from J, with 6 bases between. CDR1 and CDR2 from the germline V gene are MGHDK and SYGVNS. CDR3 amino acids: CASSDMANTEAFF. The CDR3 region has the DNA TGTGCCAGCAGTGATATGGCGAACACTGAAGCTTTCTTT. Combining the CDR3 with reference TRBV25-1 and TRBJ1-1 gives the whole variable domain EADIYQTPRYLVIGTGKKITLECSQTMGHDKMYWYQQDPGMELHLIHYSYGVNSTEKGDLSSESTVSRIRTEHFPLTLESARPSHTSQYLCASSDMANTEAFFGQGTRLTVV.

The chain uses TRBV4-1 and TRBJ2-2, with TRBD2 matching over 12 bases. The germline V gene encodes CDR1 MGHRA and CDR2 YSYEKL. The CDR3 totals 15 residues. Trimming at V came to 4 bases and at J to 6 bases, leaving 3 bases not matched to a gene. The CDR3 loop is CASSLLAGGAGELFF. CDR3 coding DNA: TGCGCCAGCAGCCTACTAGCGGGAGGCGCCGGGGAGCTGTTTTTT.

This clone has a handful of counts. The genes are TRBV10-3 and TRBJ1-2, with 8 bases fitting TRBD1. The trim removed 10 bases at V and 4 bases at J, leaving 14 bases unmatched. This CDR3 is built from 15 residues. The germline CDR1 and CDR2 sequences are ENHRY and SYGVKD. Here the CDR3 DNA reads TGTGCCAGCAGCCAAACGGACAGGGTGGGCTATGGCTACACCTTC. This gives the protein CASSQTDRVGYGYTF.

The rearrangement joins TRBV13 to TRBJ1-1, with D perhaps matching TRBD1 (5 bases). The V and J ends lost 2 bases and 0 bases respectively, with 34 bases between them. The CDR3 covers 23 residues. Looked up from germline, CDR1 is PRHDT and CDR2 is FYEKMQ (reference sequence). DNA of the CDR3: TGTGCCAGCAGCTTACTTCTTGCCAGCCCGACAGACACTATATTTCTGATGAACACTGAAGCTTTCTTT. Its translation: CASSLLLASPTDTIFLMNTEAFF.

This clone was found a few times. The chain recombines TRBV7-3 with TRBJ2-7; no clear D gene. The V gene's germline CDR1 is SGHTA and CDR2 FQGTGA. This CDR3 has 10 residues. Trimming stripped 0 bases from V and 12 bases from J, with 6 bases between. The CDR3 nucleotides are TGTGCCAGCAGCTTAACTCGCGCGTACTTC. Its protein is CASSLTRAYF.

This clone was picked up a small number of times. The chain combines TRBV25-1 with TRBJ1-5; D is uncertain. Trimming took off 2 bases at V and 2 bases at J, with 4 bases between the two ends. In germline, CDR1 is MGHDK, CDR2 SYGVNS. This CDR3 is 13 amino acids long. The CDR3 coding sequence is TGTGCCAGCAGTGAAGGGGGCAATCAGCCCCAGCATTTT. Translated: CASSEGGNQPQHF.

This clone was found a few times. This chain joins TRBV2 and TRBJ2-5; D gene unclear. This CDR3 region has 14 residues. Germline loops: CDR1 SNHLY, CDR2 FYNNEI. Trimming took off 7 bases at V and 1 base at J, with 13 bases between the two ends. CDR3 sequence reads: CASTLQGLQETQYF. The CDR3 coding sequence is TGTGCCAGCACCCTCCAAGGGCTCCAAGAGACCCAGTACTTC. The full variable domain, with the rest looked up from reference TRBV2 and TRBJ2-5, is EPEVTQTPSHQVTQMGQEVILRCVPISNHLYFYWYRQILGQKVEFLVSFYNNEISEKSEIFDDQFSVERPDGSNFTLKIRSTKLEDSAMYFCASTLQGLQETQYFGPGTRLLVL.

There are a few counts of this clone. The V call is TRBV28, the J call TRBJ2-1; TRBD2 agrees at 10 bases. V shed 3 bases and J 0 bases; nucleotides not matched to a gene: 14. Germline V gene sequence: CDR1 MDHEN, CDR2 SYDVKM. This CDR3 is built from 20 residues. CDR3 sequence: CASSFRLAGTIISSYNEQFF. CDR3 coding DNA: TGTGCCAGCAGTTTTAGACTAGCGGGTACAATAATAAGCTCCTACAATGAGCAGTTCTTC.

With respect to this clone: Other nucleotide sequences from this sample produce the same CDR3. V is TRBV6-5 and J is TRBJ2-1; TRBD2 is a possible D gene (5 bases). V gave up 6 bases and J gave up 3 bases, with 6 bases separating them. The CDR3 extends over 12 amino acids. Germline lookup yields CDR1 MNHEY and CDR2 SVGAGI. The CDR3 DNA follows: TGTGCCAGCAGCGCGGGCTACAATGAGCAGTTCTTC. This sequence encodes CASSAGYNEQFF.

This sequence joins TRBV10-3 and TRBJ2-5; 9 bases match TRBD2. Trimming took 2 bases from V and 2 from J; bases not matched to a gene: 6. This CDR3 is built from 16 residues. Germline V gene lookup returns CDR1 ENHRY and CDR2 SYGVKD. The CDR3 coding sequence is TGTGCCATCAGTGAGACTGCGGGAGGGCCTCAAGAGACCCAGTACTTC. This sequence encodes CAISETAGGPQETQYF.

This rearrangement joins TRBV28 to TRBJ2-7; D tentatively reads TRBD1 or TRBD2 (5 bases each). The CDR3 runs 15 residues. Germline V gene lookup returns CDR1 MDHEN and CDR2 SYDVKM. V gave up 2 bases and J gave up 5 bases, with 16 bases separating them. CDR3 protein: CASSLGGGVTDEQYF. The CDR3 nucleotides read TGTGCCAGCAGTTTAGGGGGTGGCGTTACTGACGAGCAGTACTTC.

This CDR3 is CASSRTAAAEETQYF. The CDR3 DNA sequence: TGTGCCAGCAGCCGCACGGCGGCGGCCGAAGAGACCCAGTACTTC. V is TRBV28 and J is TRBJ2-5; D unresolved. The length of the CDR3 is 15 residues. Between the trimmed V and J ends, which lost 6 bases and 3 bases, there was a span of 17 bases. Germline assignment: CDR1 MDHEN and CDR2 SYDVKM.

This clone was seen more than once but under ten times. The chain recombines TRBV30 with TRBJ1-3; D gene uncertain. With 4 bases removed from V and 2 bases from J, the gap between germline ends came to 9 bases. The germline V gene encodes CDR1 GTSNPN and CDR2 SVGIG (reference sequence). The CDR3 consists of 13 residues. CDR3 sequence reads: CAWTTLAGNTIYF. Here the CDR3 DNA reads TGTGCCTGGACAACGTTGGCTGGAAACACCATATATTTT.

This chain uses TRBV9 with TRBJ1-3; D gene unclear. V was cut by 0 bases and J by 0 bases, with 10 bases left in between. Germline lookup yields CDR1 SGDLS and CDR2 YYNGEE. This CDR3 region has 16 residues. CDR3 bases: TGTGCCAGCAGCGTAGAGCCGGCGAGCTCTGGAAACACCATATATTTT. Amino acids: CASSVEPASSGNTIYF.

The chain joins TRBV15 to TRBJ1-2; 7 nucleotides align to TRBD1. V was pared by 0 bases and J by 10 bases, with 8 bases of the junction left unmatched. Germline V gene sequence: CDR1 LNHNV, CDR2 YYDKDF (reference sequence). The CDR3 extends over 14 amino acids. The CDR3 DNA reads TGTGCCACCAGCAGAGATCAACAGGGGCGCGACTACACCTTC. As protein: CATSRDQQGRDYTF.